This is a list of T cell receptor beta chains from one sample in a study of radiation and T cells in renal cell carcinoma. Clones were read by immunoSEQ multiplex PCR, and TCRdb kept only the in-frame ones, dropping some. The data show 150,000 to 180,000 clones, roughly 90% seen once. The sample consisted of blood, taken from a patient whose treatment included radiotherapy and nephrectomy. These receptors all stem from a woman between 45 and 65 years old with renal cell carcinoma. Both conserved end residues are part of each CDR3. D genes are given only for firm matches. Clone size is stated in some rows and not others, as once, few, many or a class when expanded.

cdr3_nt,cdr3_aa,j_call,clone_size,v_call,d_call
TGTGCCAGCAGCTACATACCGGGGGGGCCTTTCAATGAGCAGTTCTTC,CASSYIPGGPFNEQFF,TRBJ2-1,NA,TRBV7-9,TRBD2
TGTGCCAGCAGCTTCGGGGGGGCCACAGATACGCAGTATTTT,CASSFGGATDTQYF,TRBJ2-3,NA,TRBV7-3,TRBD2
TGCGCCAGCAGCTTGGAGCGGGGGGCGACATATGGCTCTGGAAACACCATATATTTT,CASSLERGATYGSGNTIYF,TRBJ1-3,NA,TRBV5-1,NA
TGCGCCAGCAGCGCCGACAGCACAGATACGCAGTATTTT,CASSADSTDTQYF,TRBJ2-3,once,TRBV5-1,NA
TGTGCCAGCAGTTCTCCGGACAGGGGGTCGGATACGCAGTATTTT,CASSSPDRGSDTQYF,TRBJ2-3,NA,TRBV6-6,TRBD1
TGTGCCAGCAGCGTAGATCAGGGGGCGGGAGAGCAGTACTTC,CASSVDQGAGEQYF,TRBJ2-7,NA,TRBV9,TRBD1
TGTGCCAGCAGCTTAGGGGACAGGGCCTACGAGCAGTACTTC,CASSLGDRAYEQYF,TRBJ2-7,NA,TRBV13,TRBD1
TGTGCCAGCAGTACAATCGGGACAGTTGGAGAAAAACTGTTTTTT,CASSTIGTVGEKLFF,TRBJ1-4,NA,TRBV4-2,TRBD1
TGTGCCAGCAGCCCCTCCGGGGGGCCTAACTATGGCTACACCTTC,CASSPSGGPNYGYTF,TRBJ1-2,NA,TRBV9,NA
TGTGCCAGCAGTTACCCGGGAGGGGATCTCTATGGCTACACCTTC,CASSYPGGDLYGYTF,TRBJ1-2,NA,TRBV6-6,NA
TGTGCTAGTGGTTTGTCGGGTAACTATGGCTACACCTTC,CASGLSGNYGYTF,TRBJ1-2,NA,TRBV12-5,NA
TGTGCCAGCAGCCCAGACCCGGACAGACTCAGGAGCTCCTATAATTCACCCCTCCACTTT,CASSPDPDRLRSSYNSPLHF,TRBJ1-6,once,TRBV5-8,NA
TGTGCCAGCAGCGTAGGGAAGGGGTGGAGGGAGGAGACCCAGTACTTC,CASSVGKGWREETQYF,TRBJ2-5,NA,TRBV9,NA
TGTGCCAGTAGTTCCTCGACAGGGGGCACGGAGCTGTTTTTT,CASSSSTGGTELFF,TRBJ2-2,NA,TRBV19,TRBD1
TGTGCCAGCAGCGTAGTAAGTATGAACACTGAAGCTTTCTTT,CASSVVSMNTEAFF,TRBJ1-1,few,TRBV9,NA
TGTGCCAGCCAGAGTTACAATAGTCAAAGTCGGGCCAACGTCCTGACTTTC,CASQSYNSQSRANVLTF,TRBJ2-6,once,TRBV5-6,NA
TGTGCCAGCAGCTTTCATACCGGGACACCAAGCACAGATACGCAGTATTTT,CASSFHTGTPSTDTQYF,TRBJ2-3,NA,TRBV11-2,NA
TGTGCCAGTGGAGACAGGGGGGAATCACCCCTCCACTTT,CASGDRGESPLHF,TRBJ1-6,NA,TRBV19,TRBD1
TGTGCCAGCAGTCTCGGGGGGAGCTCCTACAATGAGCAGTTCTTC,CASSLGGSSYNEQFF,TRBJ2-1,few,TRBV27,TRBD2
TGCGCCAGCAGCTTGGTATTCACTAGCACAGATACGCAGTATTTT,CASSLVFTSTDTQYF,TRBJ2-3,NA,TRBV5-1,NA
TGTGCCAGTAGTATAGACAGGATTGGATCCGAGCAGTACTTC,CASSIDRIGSEQYF,TRBJ2-7,NA,TRBV19,NA
TGTGCCGGGACCACGGGACAAAATGAAAAACTGTTTTTT,CAGTTGQNEKLFF,TRBJ1-4,NA,TRBV6-5,NA
TGTGCCAGTAGCGAAACAGGGGTCTATGGCTACACCTTC,CASSETGVYGYTF,TRBJ1-2,NA,TRBV19,TRBD1